The entry below describes one T cell receptor (beta chain). Its target antigen remains unknown. The cohort comprised around 690 healthy bone marrow donors. At the time of sampling, every cohort member was nominally healthy, though immune exposures that went unrecorded were likely present. The donor tested CMV seropositive, placing the donor among the 250 to 350 seropositive members of the cohort. A peripheral blood sample was provided by each donor, and peripheral blood mononuclear cells were used for TCR beta sequencing. The Qiagen DNeasy Blood Extraction Kit was used to extract genomic DNA from the blood cell samples. The library was prepared using the immunoSEQ multiplex PCR assay. For the multiplex PCR, a mixture combining 60 forward primers for TCR Vbeta segments and 13 reverse primers for TCR Jbeta segments was used. Amplification of the CDR3 region of rearranged TCR beta genes was performed with a multiplex PCR assay on genomic DNA. The amplified TCR beta libraries were sequenced on the Illumina HiSeq System as 87-base-pair reads. Concerning the study's data processing: A later analysis tallied roughly 76 million unique TCR beta chains across the 666 repertoires, and about 10 million of those chains were shared by two or more donors. Raw reads were error-corrected and collapsed into unique sequences with a nearest-neighbor algorithm that merged closely related sequences to remove PCR and sequencing errors. V, D and J gene segments were assigned by aligning CDR3 sequences to IMGT reference sequences. For a sequence to be retained, a match of at least six nucleotides to both a V gene segment and a J gene segment was required. A rearrangement counted as productive if the CDR3 had no stop codons and remained in frame with V and J, and every other rearrangement counted as non-productive. Following IMGT convention, CDR3 was defined as the stretch from the second conserved V-encoded cysteine to the conserved J-encoded phenylalanine. In an earlier analysis of around 540 of the donors, sequences lacking an unambiguous match to a single V gene segment were excluded. In an earlier analysis of a few hundred of the donors, V segments were called functional above 56.7% productive rearrangements and were called segregating when the between-donor standard deviation exceeded 5%. A statistical classification framework was built to diagnose cytomegalovirus status from the catalog of TCR beta chain sequences. A later analysis assigned V and J genes by comparing TCR nucleotide sequences with IMGT/GENE-DB human TR gene sequences. Using the TCRdist pipeline, a later analysis assigned CDR3 sequences along with most-parsimonious VDJ recombination scenarios. In a later analysis, each TCR beta chain was defined by its CDR3 amino acid sequence together with its V-gene family, and reads without a unique V-gene family were excluded. To address suspected cross-contamination and a sequencing artifact, a later analysis removed 592 highly shared, low-generation-probability nucleotide sequences. A later analysis calculated a clonal expansion index for each public chain from normalized within-repertoire ranks of inferred template counts. In a later analysis, generation probabilities were computed with a VDJ recombination model fitted to out-of-frame rearrangements, and the resulting probabilities were checked against IGoR. In a later analysis, hypergeometric tests were used to score TCR-TCR, TCR-HLA and TCR-CMV co-occurrence, with a repertoire-size bias correction applied to TCR pairs. To estimate false discovery rates, a later analysis permuted the HLA or CMV assignments 20 times. In a later analysis, co-occurring TCRs were grouped with DBSCAN, and TCRdist sequence similarity was added when clustering was performed within HLA-allele-positive subsets. Co-occurrence clustering excluded repertoires with fewer than 30,000 or more than 120,000 public chains, plus five with anomalous nucleotide sharing. The table was pulled from immuneACCESS by TCRdb, which kept in-frame rearrangements only. Such tables lose some clones; where checked, under half of the loss comes from unresolved V genes, and the rest has no known cause. The DNA gave D and trimming, while V, J and clone size come from that table. The record for this sample contains about 200,000 clones. Around 1.1% of the sample is held by the ten biggest clonotypes.

From V the trimming removes 4 bases and from J it removes 4 bases, while the gene matches leave 10 bases of the junction unaccounted for. Sequences SGHTA (CDR1) and FQGNSA (CDR2) are obtained from the germline V gene. The CDR3 runs 17 residues from the cysteine to the phenylalanine. CDR3 DNA only is kept here, 51 bases in frame from base 1. This specimen comes from a study of cytomegalovirus exposure and HLA in healthy donors (dated by TCRdb to 2017 to 2019). At the level of the whole study: In an earlier analysis of some 610 of the donors, 276 Gb of sequence data and 100 million or so unique TCR beta sequences from about 179 million T cells were reported. Roughly 300 gigabases of sequencing data and tens of millions of unique TCR sequences made up an early release that covered roughly 670 HLA-typed donors. Of the 300 to 500 genotyped donors, less than 85% were placed in the genetic ancestry cluster associated with self-reported Caucasian donors. The study aimed to test whether signatures of past pathogen exposure could be identified by cataloging public T cell receptors. The T cell repertoires of 666 subjects were profiled by immunosequencing and related to cytomegalovirus serostatus. A separate validation cohort of roughly 130 different subjects was used in addition to the roughly 620-subject first cohort. To predict cytomegalovirus infection status, the study brought together high-throughput TCR immunosequencing, statistical association of individual TCRs with disease status, and machine learning. A later analysis re-analyzed previously published TCR beta repertoires from 550 to 700 donors and added high-resolution HLA genotyping to study TCR occurrence patterns. The later analysis used no new phenotypic data to find candidate immune exposures, relying instead on TCR beta sequences and their occurrence across donors. To decide whether each TCR beta V gene segment behaved as functional or pseudogenic, an earlier analysis of some 600 of the donors relied on high-throughput TCR beta sequencing. Donor age, sex, ethnicity and CMV serostatus were collected together with the repertoire data. In a later genetic analysis, genome-wide SNP genotypes for about 65% of the roughly 700 donors were used, and that subset was treated as a discovery cohort. Every discovery cohort repertoire had been produced on one sequencing platform. HLA typing included class I and class II loci at four-digit resolution. The number of donors typed differed by locus, with about 620-630 for A, B, C, DRB1 and DQB1, 522 for DQA1, approximately 580 for DPA1, and 400 to 490 for DPB1. Four or five DR-DQ haplotypes were handled as single units for association and clustering, since linkage in the cohort was strong. Across some 400 genotyped donors of the cohort, an average of about 240,000 unique TCR beta nucleotide sequences per donor were sequenced, and roughly a sixth of those sequences were non-productive. Overall study outcomes, separate from this receptor: A few of the identified cytomegalovirus-associated TCR beta chains were confirmed in vitro to be specific for cytomegalovirus antigens. Compared with the roughly 710-donor mean, donors in an Asian-associated ancestry cluster had fewer N-insertions in productive TCRs, according to a later genetic analysis. When HLA alleles, especially DR and DQ, strongly co-occurred, attributing TCR associations to individual alleles was difficult. The earlier analysis of 587 of the donors excluded around 17 rarely observed V segments, including chromosome 9 orphons, because counts were too low. In a later analysis, HLA-associated TCR beta chains were found to be more clonally expanded and to have lower generation probabilities than equally common non-associated chains. Correlated functional status among segregating V segments might be attributable to linkage disequilibrium, but an unknown experimental factor could not be ruled out. CMV serostatus was the only immune exposure information available for the cohort. The cohort was sequenced for TCR beta chains only, and without alpha or paired-chain data the features that could be detected were limited. The authors suggested that the approach could potentially be extended to other disease states and immunological phenotypes. In a later genetic analysis, a missense DCLRE1C variant was associated with V-gene and J-gene trimming of TCR beta chains, and the association was replicated in an independent cohort. The presence/absence analyses assumed that sequencing depth was roughly uniform across donors, and that assumption may not be true. Some IMGT-functional V segments, including TRBV6-2 and TRBV6-3, could not be told apart with the 87-base-pair reads, so those segments were excluded. A later analysis found that TCR association rates varied across HLA loci, with DRB1 alleles showing the most associated TCRs and HLA-C alleles the fewest. A total of roughly 160 TCR beta chains were listed by the study as associated with cytomegalovirus. Because HLA typing was missing for some donors at each locus, association tests included only the typed subset. In a later analysis, 16,951 TCR beta sequences were associated with specific HLA alleles at a false discovery rate of 0.05. The classifier was reported to diagnose cytomegalovirus status with high specificity and sensitivity in both the original and validation cohorts. A further reported finding was that TCR beta sequences accurately predicted the HLA-A and HLA-B alleles for most subjects in the first cohort. While some public TCRs were present in many individuals, most TCR sequences turned up only very rarely across donors. Most CMV-associated TCR beta chains appeared to be HLA-restricted in a later analysis, and the HLA associations seemed to be driven largely by CMV exposure. A cluster of highly shared sequence variants was judged likely to be a technical artifact of the sequencing pipeline. An earlier analysis of around 540 of the donors showed that most TCR beta V segments appeared in productive rearrangements either about 87% or about 30% of the time, which broadly matched IMGT annotations. Several of the top co-occurrence clusters appeared to be linked to parvovirus B19, influenza, CMV and Epstein-Barr virus, according to a later analysis.

Material for sequencing was PBMCs. Recombination linked TRBV7-2 to TRBJ2-7; TRBD2 aligns with 13 central bases. This receptor was identified in a girl aged 2-10 years in good health and CMV-seropositive. The encoded CDR3 is CASSSSPGLAGPYEQYF. The nucleotide sequence is given as TGTGCCAGCAGCTCAAGCCCGGGACTAGCGGGACCATACGAGCAGTACTTC.